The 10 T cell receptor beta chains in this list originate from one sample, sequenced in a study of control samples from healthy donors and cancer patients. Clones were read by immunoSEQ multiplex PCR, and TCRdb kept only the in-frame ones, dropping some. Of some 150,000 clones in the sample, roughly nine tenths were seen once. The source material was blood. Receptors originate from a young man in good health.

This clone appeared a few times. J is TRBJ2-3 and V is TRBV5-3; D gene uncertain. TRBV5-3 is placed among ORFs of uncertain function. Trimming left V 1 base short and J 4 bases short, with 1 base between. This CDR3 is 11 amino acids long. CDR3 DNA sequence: TGTGCCAGAAGCTTGTCAGATACGCAGTATTTT. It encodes CARSLSDTQYF.

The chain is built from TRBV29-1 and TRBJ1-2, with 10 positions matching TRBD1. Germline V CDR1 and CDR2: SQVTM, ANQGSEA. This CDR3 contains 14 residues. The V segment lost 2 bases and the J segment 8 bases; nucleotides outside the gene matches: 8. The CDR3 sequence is CSVEFSTGGRGYTF. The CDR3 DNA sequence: TGCAGCGTTGAATTTTCGACAGGGGGCCGGGGCTACACCTTC.

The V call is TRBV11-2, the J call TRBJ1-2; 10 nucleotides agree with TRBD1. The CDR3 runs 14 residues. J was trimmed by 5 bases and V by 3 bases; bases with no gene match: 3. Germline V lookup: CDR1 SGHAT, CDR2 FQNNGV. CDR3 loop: CASSLSGQGYGYTF. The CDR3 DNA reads TGTGCCAGCAGCTTGTCGGGACAGGGGTATGGCTACACCTTC.

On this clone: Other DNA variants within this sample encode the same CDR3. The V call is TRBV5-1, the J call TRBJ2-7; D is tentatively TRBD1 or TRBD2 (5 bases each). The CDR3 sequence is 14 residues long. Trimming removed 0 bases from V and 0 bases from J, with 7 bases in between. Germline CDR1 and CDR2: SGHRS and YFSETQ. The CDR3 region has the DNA TGCGCCAGCAGCTTGGAGGGGAGCTCCTACGAGCAGTACTTC. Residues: CASSLEGSSYEQYF.

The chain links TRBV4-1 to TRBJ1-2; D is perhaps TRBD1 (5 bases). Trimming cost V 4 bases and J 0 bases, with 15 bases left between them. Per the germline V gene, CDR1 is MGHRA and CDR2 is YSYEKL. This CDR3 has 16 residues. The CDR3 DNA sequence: TGCGCCAGCAGCCCCCCGGGGGTCGAAACTAACTATGGCTACACCTTC. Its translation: CASSPPGVETNYGYTF.

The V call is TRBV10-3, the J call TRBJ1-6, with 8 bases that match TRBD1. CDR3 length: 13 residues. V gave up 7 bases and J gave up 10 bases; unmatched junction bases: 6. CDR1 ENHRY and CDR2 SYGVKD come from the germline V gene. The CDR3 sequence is CAITKDRDSPLHF. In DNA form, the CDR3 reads TGTGCCATCACCAAGGACAGGGACTCACCCCTCCACTTT.

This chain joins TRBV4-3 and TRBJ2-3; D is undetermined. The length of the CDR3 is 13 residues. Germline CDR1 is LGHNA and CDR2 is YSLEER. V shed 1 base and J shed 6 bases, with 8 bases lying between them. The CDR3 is CASSQAWLDTQYF. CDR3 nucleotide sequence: TGCGCCAGCAGCCAAGCGTGGCTCGATACGCAGTATTTT.

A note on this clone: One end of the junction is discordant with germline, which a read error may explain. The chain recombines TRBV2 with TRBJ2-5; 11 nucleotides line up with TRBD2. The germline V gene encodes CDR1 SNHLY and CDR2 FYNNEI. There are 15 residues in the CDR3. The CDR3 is CASSQLAGEQGTQYF. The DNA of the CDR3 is TGTGCCAGCAGTCAACTAGCGGGGGAACAAGGGACCCAGTACTTC.

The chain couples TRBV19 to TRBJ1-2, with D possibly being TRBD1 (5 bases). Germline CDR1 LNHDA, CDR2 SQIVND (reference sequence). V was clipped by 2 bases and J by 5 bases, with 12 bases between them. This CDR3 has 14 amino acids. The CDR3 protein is CASSIQGRRYGYTF. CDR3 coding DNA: TGTGCCAGTAGTATACAGGGACGGAGATATGGCTACACCTTC. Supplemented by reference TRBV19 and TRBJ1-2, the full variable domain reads DGGITQSPKYLFRKEGQNVTLSCEQNLNHDAMYWYRQDPGQGLRLIYYSQIVNDFQKGDIAEGYSVSREKKESFPLTVTSAQKNPTAFYLCASSIQGRRYGYTFGSGTRLTVV.

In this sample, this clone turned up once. The CDR3 spells CASSRRLARNLDNEQFF. The CDR3 coding sequence is TGTGCCAGCAGCCGTCGACTAGCGAGGAACCTAGACAATGAGCAGTTCTTC. This chain uses TRBV14 with TRBJ2-1; 8 bases fit TRBD2. V lost 4 bases, J lost 5 bases, and 13 bases stayed unmatched. CDR1 and CDR2 from the germline V gene are SGHDN and FVKESK. This CDR3 has 17 residues.